These 9 T cell receptor beta chains were sequenced from one sample in a study of blood T cell repertoires in COVID-19. The data were produced by immunoSEQ multiplex PCR, yet TCRdb's version contains in-frame clones alone and is incomplete. The sample includes some 430,000 clones, 90% seen only once; the top ten take about 0.63%. Sequences were obtained from PBMCs or T cells enriched from blood (not recorded which). The origin of the receptors is a man between 18 and 29 years old who had recovered from COVID-19.

CDR3 sequence (DNA): TGTGCCAGCTCACCTCCCTTTGGTGGGGGGGACGGCTACACCTTC. It yields the protein CASSPPFGGGDGYTF. The chain links TRBV18 to TRBJ1-2, with D perhaps matching TRBD1 (5 bases). The CDR3 is 15 residues long. Trimming took 3 bases from V and 8 from J, leaving 19 bases between them. Germline values: CDR1 KGHSH, CDR2 LQKENI.

This chain joins TRBV18 and TRBJ1-2; D gene uncertain. The CDR3 has 12 amino acids. Trimming left V 4 bases short and J 3 bases short, with 6 bases between. Germline CDR1 KGHSH, CDR2 LQKENI. In nucleotides, the CDR3 is TGTGCCAGCTCACTGAGGGACTATGGCTACACCTTC. Translated: CASSLRDYGYTF.

The V and J genes are TRBV16 and TRBJ2-7, with D possibly being TRBD1 (6 bases). Germline assignment: CDR1 KGHSY and CDR2 FQNENV. The CDR3 has 14 amino acids. V lost 6 bases to trimming and J lost 0 bases, with 12 bases between them. CDR3 sequence: CASSRRDTSYEQYF. CDR3 DNA sequence: TGTGCCAGCAGTCGACGGGACACCTCCTACGAGCAGTACTTC.

The CDR3 here is CASGRVGAPGNTIYF. The CDR3 DNA reads as TGTGCCAGCGGGAGGGTAGGGGCGCCTGGAAACACCATATATTTT. The chain uses TRBV2 and TRBJ1-3, with a possible D match to TRBD1 (5 bases). The V end lost 8 bases, the J end lost 2 bases, and 16 bases lay between the germline ends. This CDR3 has 15 residues. Germline V gene data show CDR1 as SNHLY and CDR2 as FYNNEI.

The genes are TRBV7-3 and TRBJ2-2; 9 bases fit TRBD2. The germline gives CDR1 SGHTA, CDR2 FQGTGA. The CDR3 has 17 residues. The V and J ends lost 5 bases and 6 bases, in that order; junction bases with no gene match: 13. The CDR3, as DNA: TGTGCCAGCAGCCGGTACGCGGGAGGGCCTAAGTCCGGGGAGCTGTTTTTT. Translation gives CASSRYAGGPKSGELFF.

The chain is built from TRBV5-1 and TRBJ2-7; 8 bases agree with TRBD1. Trimming took 0 bases from V and 3 from J; bases not matched to a gene: 2. This CDR3 contains 14 residues. Germline loops: CDR1 SGHRS, CDR2 YFSETQ. CDR3 in DNA: TGCGCCAGCAGCTTGGGGGGACAGGTCTACGAGCAGTACTTC. Its protein product is CASSLGGQVYEQYF.

The chain couples TRBV2 to TRBJ2-7; the match to TRBD2 covers 11 bases. Trimming took 2 bases from V and 3 from J; bases not matched to a gene: 3. The CDR3 consists of 15 residues. Germline values: CDR1 SNHLY, CDR2 FYNNEI. Here the CDR3 reads CASSEPSGGIYEQYF. Written as DNA, the CDR3 is TGTGCCAGCAGTGAACCTAGCGGGGGGATCTACGAGCAGTACTTC.

The genes are TRBV4-1 and TRBJ2-5; D not certain. The CDR3 is 16 amino acids. Trimming cost V 1 base and J 1 base, with 13 bases left between them. The V gene's germline CDR1 is MGHRA and CDR2 YSYEKL. The CDR3, as DNA: TGCGCCAGCAGCCAAGGATCTCTGGCGGTCCAAGAGACCCAGTACTTC. Residues: CASSQGSLAVQETQYF.

The rearrangement links TRBV4-1 to TRBJ2-3; TRBD2 matches at 9 bases. Germline CDR1 and CDR2: MGHRA and YSYEKL. CDR3 length: 17 residues. The V segment lost 8 bases and the J segment 3 bases; nucleotides outside the gene matches: 15. The CDR3 DNA follows: TGCGCCAGCCGCCTCAAGATTGGCGGGAGGGTTACAGATACGCAGTATTTT. Translated: CASRLKIGGRVTDTQYF.